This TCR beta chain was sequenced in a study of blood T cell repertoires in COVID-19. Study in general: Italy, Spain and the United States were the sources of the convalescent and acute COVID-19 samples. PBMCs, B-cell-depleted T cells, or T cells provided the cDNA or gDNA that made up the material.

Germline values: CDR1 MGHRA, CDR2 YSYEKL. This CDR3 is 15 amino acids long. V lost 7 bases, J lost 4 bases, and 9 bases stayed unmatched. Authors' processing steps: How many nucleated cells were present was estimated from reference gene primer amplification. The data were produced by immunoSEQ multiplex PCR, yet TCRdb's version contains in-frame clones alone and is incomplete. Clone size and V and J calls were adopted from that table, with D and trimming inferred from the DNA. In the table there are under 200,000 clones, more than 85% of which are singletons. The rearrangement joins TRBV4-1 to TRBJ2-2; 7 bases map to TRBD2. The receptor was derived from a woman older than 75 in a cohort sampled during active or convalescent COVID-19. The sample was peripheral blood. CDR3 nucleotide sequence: TGCGCCAGCATGAAGGCGGGGGAGATCACCGGGGAGCTGTTTTTT. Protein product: CASMKAGEITGELFF.